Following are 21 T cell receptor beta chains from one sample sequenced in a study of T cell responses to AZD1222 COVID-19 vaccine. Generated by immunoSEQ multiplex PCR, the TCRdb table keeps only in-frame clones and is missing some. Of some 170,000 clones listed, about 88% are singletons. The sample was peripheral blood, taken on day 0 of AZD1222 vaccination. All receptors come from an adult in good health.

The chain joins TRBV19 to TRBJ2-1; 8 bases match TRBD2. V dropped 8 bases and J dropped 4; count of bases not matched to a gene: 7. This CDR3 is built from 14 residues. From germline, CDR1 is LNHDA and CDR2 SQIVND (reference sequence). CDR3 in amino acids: CASRGRGEYNEQFF. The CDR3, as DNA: TGTGCCAGTCGGGGGCGGGGGGAGTACAATGAGCAGTTCTTC.

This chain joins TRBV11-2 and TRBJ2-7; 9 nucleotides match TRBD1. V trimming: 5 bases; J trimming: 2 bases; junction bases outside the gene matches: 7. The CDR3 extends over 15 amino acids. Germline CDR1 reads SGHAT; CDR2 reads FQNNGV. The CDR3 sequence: CASSRGGQGAYEQYV. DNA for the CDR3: TGTGCCAGCAGCCGTGGGGGACAGGGTGCCTACGAGCAGTACGTC.

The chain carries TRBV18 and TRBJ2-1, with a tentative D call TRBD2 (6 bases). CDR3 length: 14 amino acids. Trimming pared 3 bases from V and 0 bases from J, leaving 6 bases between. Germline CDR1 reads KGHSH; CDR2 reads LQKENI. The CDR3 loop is CASSPGGSYNEQFF. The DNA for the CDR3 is TGTGCCAGCTCACCGGGGGGCTCCTACAATGAGCAGTTCTTC.

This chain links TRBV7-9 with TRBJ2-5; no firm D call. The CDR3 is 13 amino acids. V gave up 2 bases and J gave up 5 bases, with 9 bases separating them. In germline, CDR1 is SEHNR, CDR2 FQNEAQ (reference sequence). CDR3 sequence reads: CASSLLGTETQYF. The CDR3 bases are TGTGCCAGCAGCTTACTGGGAACGGAGACCCAGTACTTC.

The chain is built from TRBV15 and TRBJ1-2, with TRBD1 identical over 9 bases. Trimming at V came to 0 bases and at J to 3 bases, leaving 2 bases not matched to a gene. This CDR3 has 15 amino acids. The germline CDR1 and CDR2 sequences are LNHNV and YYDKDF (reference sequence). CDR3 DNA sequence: TGTGCCACCAGCAGAGACGGGACAGGGTACTATGGCTACACCTTC. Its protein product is CATSRDGTGYYGYTF.

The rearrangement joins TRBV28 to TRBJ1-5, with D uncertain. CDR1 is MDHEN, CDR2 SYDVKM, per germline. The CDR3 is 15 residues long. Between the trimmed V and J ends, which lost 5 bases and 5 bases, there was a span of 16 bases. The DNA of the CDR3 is TGTGCCAGCAGTCCAAGGTCCTTGACGGATCAGCCCCAGCATTTT. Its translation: CASSPRSLTDQPQHF.

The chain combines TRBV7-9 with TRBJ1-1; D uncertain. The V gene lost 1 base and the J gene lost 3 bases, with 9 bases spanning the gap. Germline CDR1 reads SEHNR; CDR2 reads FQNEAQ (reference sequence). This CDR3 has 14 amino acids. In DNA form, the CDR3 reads TGTGCCAGCAGCTTAGATGCGGCCGACACTGAAGCTTTCTTT. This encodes CASSLDAADTEAFF.

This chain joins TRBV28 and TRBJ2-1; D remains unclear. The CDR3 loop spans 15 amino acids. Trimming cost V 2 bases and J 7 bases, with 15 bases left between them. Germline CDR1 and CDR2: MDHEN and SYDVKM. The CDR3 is CASSLGRRTLNEQFF. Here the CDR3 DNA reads TGTGCCAGCAGTTTAGGCAGGAGAACCCTAAATGAGCAGTTCTTC.

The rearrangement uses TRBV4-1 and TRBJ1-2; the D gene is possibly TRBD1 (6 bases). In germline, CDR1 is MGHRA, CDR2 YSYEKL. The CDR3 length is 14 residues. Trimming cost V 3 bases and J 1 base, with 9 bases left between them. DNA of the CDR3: TGCGCCAGCAGCCACCTGACAGGTAACTATGGCTACACCTTC. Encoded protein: CASSHLTGNYGYTF.

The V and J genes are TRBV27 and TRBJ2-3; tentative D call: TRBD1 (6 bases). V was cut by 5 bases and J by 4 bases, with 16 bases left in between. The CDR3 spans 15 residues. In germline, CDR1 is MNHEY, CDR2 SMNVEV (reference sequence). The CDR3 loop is CASSAIQGLADTQYF. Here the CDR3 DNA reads TGTGCCAGCAGTGCGATACAGGGTCTCGCAGATACGCAGTATTTT.

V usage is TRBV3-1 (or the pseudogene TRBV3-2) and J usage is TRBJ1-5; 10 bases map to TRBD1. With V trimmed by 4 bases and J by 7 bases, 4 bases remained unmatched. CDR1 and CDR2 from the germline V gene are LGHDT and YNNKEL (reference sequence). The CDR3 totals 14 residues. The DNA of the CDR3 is TGTGCCAGCAGCCCCGGACAGGGGGGCCAGCCCCAGCATTTT. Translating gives CASSPGQGGQPQHF.

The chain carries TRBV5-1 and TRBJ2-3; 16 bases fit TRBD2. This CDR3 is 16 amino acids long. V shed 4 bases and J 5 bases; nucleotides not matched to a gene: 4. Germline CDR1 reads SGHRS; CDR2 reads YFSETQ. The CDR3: CASSPGLAGGQDTQYF. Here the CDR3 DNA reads TGCGCCAGCAGCCCGGGACTAGCGGGAGGGCAAGATACGCAGTATTTT.

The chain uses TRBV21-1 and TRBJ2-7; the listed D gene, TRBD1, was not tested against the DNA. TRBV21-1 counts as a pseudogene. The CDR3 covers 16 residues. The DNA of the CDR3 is TGTGCCAGCAGCACCTGTAGACAGCTGAATTCCTACGAGCAGTACGTC. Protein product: CASSTCRQLNSYEQYV.

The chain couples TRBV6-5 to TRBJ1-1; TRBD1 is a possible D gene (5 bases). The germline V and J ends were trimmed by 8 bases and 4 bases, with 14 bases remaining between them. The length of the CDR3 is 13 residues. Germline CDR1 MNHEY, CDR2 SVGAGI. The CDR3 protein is CASSRGSATEAFF. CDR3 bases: TGTGCCAGCTCTCGGGGGTCCGCCACTGAAGCTTTCTTT.

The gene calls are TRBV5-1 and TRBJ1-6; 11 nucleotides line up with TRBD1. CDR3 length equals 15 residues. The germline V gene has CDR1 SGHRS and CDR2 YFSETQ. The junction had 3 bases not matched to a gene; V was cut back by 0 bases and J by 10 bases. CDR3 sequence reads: CASSLEGQGVSPLHF. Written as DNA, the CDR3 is TGCGCCAGCAGCTTGGAGGGACAGGGGGTCTCACCCCTCCACTTT.

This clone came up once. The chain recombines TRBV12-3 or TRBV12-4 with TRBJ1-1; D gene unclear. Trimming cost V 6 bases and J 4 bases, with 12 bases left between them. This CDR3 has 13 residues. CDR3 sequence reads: CASSPGYFTEAFF. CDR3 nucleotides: TGTGCCAGCAGCCCCGGTTACTTCACTGAAGCTTTCTTT.

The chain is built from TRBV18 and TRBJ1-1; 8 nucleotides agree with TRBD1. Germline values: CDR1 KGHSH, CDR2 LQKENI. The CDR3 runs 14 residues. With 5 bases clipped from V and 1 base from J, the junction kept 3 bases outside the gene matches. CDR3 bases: TGTGCCAGCTCAACGCAGGGGGCGAACACTGAAGCTTTCTTT. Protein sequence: CASSTQGANTEAFF. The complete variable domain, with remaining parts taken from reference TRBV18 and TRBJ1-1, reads NAGVMQNPRHLVRRRGQEARLRCSPMKGHSHVYWYRQLPEEGLKFMVYLQKENIIDESGMPKERFSAEFPKEGPSILRIQQVVRGDSAAYFCASSTQGANTEAFFGQGTRLTVV.

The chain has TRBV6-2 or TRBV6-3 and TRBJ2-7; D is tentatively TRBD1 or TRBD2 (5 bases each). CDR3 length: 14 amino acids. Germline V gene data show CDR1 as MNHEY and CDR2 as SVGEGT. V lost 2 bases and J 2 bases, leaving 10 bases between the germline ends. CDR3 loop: CASSYEGLPYEQYV. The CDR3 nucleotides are TGTGCCAGCAGTTACGAGGGGCTACCCTACGAGCAGTACGTC.

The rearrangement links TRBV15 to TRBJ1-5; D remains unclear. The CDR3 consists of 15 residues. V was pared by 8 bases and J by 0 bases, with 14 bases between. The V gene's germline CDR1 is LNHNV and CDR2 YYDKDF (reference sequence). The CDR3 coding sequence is TGTGCCACCGAAGACCGACCTAATAGCAATCAGCCCCAGCATTTT. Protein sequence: CATEDRPNSNQPQHF. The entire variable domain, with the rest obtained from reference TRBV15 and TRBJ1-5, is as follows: DAMVIQNPRYQVTQFGKPVTLSCSQTLNHNVMYWYQQKSSQAPKLLFHYYDKDFNNEADTPDNFQSRRPNTSFCFLDIRSPGLGDTAMYLCATEDRPNSNQPQHFGDGTRLSIL.

In DNA, the CDR3 is TGCGCCAGCAGCCCCGGGTCTACGGGCACAGATACGCAGTATTTT. Translating gives CASSPGSTGTDTQYF. The chain couples TRBV5-1 to TRBJ2-3; D is unresolved. The germline gives CDR1 SGHRS, CDR2 YFSETQ. This CDR3 comprises 15 residues. Trimming stripped 4 bases from V and 1 base from J, with 13 bases between.

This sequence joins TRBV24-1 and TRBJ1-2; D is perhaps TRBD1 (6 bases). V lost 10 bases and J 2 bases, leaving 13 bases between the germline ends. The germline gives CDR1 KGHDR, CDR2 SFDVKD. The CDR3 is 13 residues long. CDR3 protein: CATSTGPNYGYTF. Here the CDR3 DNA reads TGTGCCACTTCGACAGGTCCCAACTATGGCTACACCTTC.